The sequence of this T cell receptor beta chain was determined in a study of PD-L1 blockade in urothelial cancer. Here immunoSEQ multiplex PCR was the method, and the copy in TCRdb shows in-frame clones only, minus some. The sample holds about 66,000 clones, around nine tenths seen once. The time point was: peripheral blood 6 weeks after treatment start. The input for sequencing was PBMCs, taken around atezolizumab (anti-PD-L1) treatment. The receptor was derived from a man aged 55 to 70 with urothelial cancer.

For the CDR3, the DNA is TGCGCCAGCAGCCAAGAATGGGGGAGCCCCGGGGGTGAGCAGTTCTTC. It translates to CASSQEWGSPGGEQFF. The chain is built from TRBV4-3 and TRBJ2-1; the D gene is possibly TRBD2 (6 bases). Looked up from germline, CDR1 is LGHNA and CDR2 is YSLEER. Between the trimmed V and J ends, which lost 0 bases and 9 bases, there was a span of 18 bases. This CDR3 is built from 16 residues.